Included here is one TCR beta chain sequence, with context. The target antigen is unknown. J gave up 11 bases and V 4 bases, and 12 bases lay outside the gene matches. Germline assignment: CDR1 MNHEY and CDR2 SVGAGI. The CDR3 is made up of 15 amino acids. Surgery cases with the highest brain T cell transcript signatures were chosen for sequencing. This entry belongs to a study of brain T cells in children with intractable seizures. Study-wide results and limits: Absence of clones before surgery may stem from lower sequencing depth.

This table comes from immunoSEQ multiplex PCR, and its TCRdb copy is limited to in-frame clones, with some not included. The table records under 45,000 clones, around 90% of them present only once. This clonotype was sampled from a girl aged 2-15 years with tuberous sclerosis and intractable seizures. V usage is TRBV6-5 and J usage is TRBJ2-1, with TRBD1 identical over 9 bases. This specimen was peripheral blood, taken at surgery. The CDR3 DNA reads TGTGCCAGCAGTTCACGGACAGGGGCAGCCCGTAAGCAGTTCTTC. Translated, it gives CASSSRTGAARKQFF.